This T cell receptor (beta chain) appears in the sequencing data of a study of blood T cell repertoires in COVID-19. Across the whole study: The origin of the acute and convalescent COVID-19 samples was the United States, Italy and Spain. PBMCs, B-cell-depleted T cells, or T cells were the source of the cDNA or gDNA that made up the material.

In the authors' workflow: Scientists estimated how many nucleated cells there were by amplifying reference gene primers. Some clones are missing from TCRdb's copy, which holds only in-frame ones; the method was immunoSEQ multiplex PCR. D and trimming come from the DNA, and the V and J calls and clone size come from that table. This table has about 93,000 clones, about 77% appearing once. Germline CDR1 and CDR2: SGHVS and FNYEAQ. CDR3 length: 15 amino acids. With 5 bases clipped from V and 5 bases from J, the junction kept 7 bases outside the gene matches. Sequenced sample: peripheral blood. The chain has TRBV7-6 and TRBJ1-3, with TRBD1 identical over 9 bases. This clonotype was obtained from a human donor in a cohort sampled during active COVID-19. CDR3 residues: CASSLGQGIRNTIYF. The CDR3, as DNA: TGTGCCAGCAGCCTGGGACAGGGTATCCGAAACACCATATATTTT.